A selection of T cell receptor beta chains follows, all from one sample in a study of cytomegalovirus exposure and HLA in healthy donors. The protocol was immunoSEQ multiplex PCR, while the TCRdb copy is restricted to in-frame clones and leaves out a portion. The table includes approximately 74,000 clones, 70% to 85% detected once. The sample comprised PBMCs. The receptors originated from a woman aged 40-49 years in good health and CMV-seronegative. CDR3s include the opening cysteine and the closing phenylalanine or tryptophan. A D gene is named only where the DNA matches it firmly. Size values are once, few and many counts, or a class for expanded clones, and some rows have none.

>NA|TRBV27|TRBD1|TRBJ2-7
TGTGCCAGCAGTAGACAGGGGCGTGACTACGAGCAGTACTTC
CASSRQGRDYEQYF
>NA|TRBV12-2|NA|TRBJ2-1
TGTGCGCCAATTCGGATCGACAGGGGGGCCTACAATGAGCAGTTCTTC
CAPIRIDRGAYNEQFF
>NA|TRBV5-1|NA|TRBJ1-5
TGCGCCAGCAGCCTCGGGCCCCCGGGGCAGCCCCAGCATTTT
CASSLGPPGQPQHF
>NA|TRBV27|TRBD1|TRBJ1-5
TGTGCCAGCAGCCAGCGACAGGGGACGCGTCAGCCCCAGCATTTT
CASSQRQGTRQPQHF
>NA|TRBV11-1|NA|TRBJ2-5
TGTGCCAGCAGCGCAGGTCTCCGAGGGGGAGAGACCCAGTACTTC
CASSAGLRGGETQYF
>NA|TRBV5-8|TRBD1|TRBJ1-2
TGTGCCAGCATCCTAGACAGGGGGGACTATGGCTACACCTTC
CASILDRGDYGYTF
>once|TRBV14|NA|TRBJ1-1
TGTGCCAGCCGCAGGGGCATGAACACTGAAGCTTTCTTT
CASRRGMNTEAFF
>NA|TRBV5-1|TRBD1|TRBJ1-1
TGCGCCAGCAGCACAGGGGGCGGAACTATGAACACTGAAGCTTTCTTT
CASSTGGGTMNTEAFF
>NA|TRBV28|NA|TRBJ1-2
TGTGCCAGCAGTTGGTTGGACACCCGAAGTTATGGTGGCTACACCTTC
CASSWLDTRSYGGYTF
>few|TRBV28|NA|TRBJ1-4
TGTGCCAGCAATGACGCGGGTGCAACTAATGAAAAACTGTTTTTT
CASNDAGATNEKLFF
>NA|TRBV11-2|NA|TRBJ1-4
TGTGCCAGCAGCCCTCAGGGAAACAATGAAAAACTGTTTTTT
CASSPQGNNEKLFF
>NA|TRBV27|NA|TRBJ2-1
TGTGCCAGCAGTTTAGGCTATGAGCAGTTCTTC
CASSLGYEQFF
>NA|TRBV5-1|TRBD2|TRBJ2-5
TGCGCCAGCAGCTTGGCCATTGCGGGGGGAGAAGAGACCCAGTACTTC
CASSLAIAGGEETQYF
>NA|TRBV5-1|TRBD1|TRBJ1-1
TGCGCCAGCAACCTACTGACAGGGGGGCTGAACACTGAAGCTTTCTTT
CASNLLTGGLNTEAFF
>NA|TRBV11-2|NA|TRBJ2-1
TGTGCCAGCAGCTTAGGATCGTTTCTGGACAACGTGAGGAATGAGCAGTTCTTC
CASSLGSFLDNVRNEQFF
>NA|TRBV10-3|NA|TRBJ1-2
TGTGCCATCAGTGAACAGAGCAGGGTTAACTATGGCTACACCTTC
CAISEQSRVNYGYTF
>NA|TRBV11-2|NA|TRBJ1-3
TGTGCCAGCAGCTTATTGAGCTCTGGAAACACCATATATTTT
CASSLLSSGNTIYF
>NA|TRBV29-1|NA|TRBJ2-5
TGCAGCGTAGGGGGAATCCGACGAGGAGAGACCCAGTACTTC
CSVGGIRRGETQYF
>NA|TRBV7-9|NA|TRBJ1-2
TGTGCCAGCAGCCGACAGGCGACCTATGGCTACACCTTC
CASSRQATYGYTF
>NA|TRBV30|TRBD2|TRBJ2-1
TGTGCCTCTGGGACTACCAATGAGCAGTTCTTC
CASGTTNEQFF
>few|TRBV27|NA|TRBJ1-1
TGTGCCAGCAGTTTCTGGGGAGTGGGGTTGAACACTGAAGCTTTCTTT
CASSFWGVGLNTEAFF
>NA|TRBV18|TRBD2|TRBJ2-1
TGTGCCAGCTCACCGCCTCTAACGGGACTAGCGGGAGGAATGGCCGCTGAGCAGTTCTTC
CASSPPLTGLAGGMAAEQFF
>few|TRBV2|NA|TRBJ1-5
TGTGCCAGCAACGACAGGAAGAATCAGCCCCAGCATTTT
CASNDRKNQPQHF
>NA|TRBV5-1|NA|TRBJ1-5
TGCGCCAGCAGCTTGGACGGTAGCAATCAGCCCCAGCATTTT
CASSLDGSNQPQHF
>NA|TRBV7-2|NA|TRBJ2-5
TGTGCCAGCAGCTTAGGTTCGGCGGGCCAAGGAGGGGAGACCCAGTACTTC
CASSLGSAGQGGETQYF
>NA|TRBV7-2|TRBD1|TRBJ1-2
TGTGCCAGCAGCTTTCCGTCCGACAGGGGACGTGGCTACACCTTC
CASSFPSDRGRGYTF
>NA|TRBV11-2|NA|TRBJ2-2
TGTGCCAGCAGTCGGGGGAGGGGGGACGGGGAGCTGTTTTTT
CASSRGRGDGELFF
>NA|TRBV7-6|TRBD2|TRBJ2-7
TGTGCCAGCAGCTTAGAAACTAGCGGGCTCTACGAGCAGTACTTC
CASSLETSGLYEQYF
>NA|TRBV7-9|TRBD2|TRBJ2-5
TGTGCCAGCAGCCCCGCGGGGGGACGAGAGACCCAGTACTTC
CASSPAGGRETQYF
>NA|TRBV6-5|NA|TRBJ1-1
TGTGCCAGCAGTTACTCGGGGGGGTATGCTTTCTTT
CASSYSGGYAFF
>few|TRBV2|NA|TRBJ2-5
TGTGCCAGCAGTGTTAATAGCAGGGCCAAAGAGACCCAGTACTTC
CASSVNSRAKETQYF
>NA|TRBV2|TRBD1|TRBJ1-5
TGTGCCAGCAGCCCGGGACAGGCGGATCAGCCCCAGCATTTT
CASSPGQADQPQHF
>NA|TRBV6-6|TRBD1|TRBJ2-7
TGTGCCAGCAGTTGGCGGGACAGGGGTGTCGAGCAGTACTTC
CASSWRDRGVEQYF
>NA|TRBV30|TRBD1|TRBJ2-7
TGTGCCTGGAGTCCCGCTCTATCGGGACAGGGGAACGAGCAGTACTTC
CAWSPALSGQGNEQYF
>NA|TRBV2|NA|TRBJ2-6
TGTGCCAGCAGGTCCAACAGGGCTGGGGCCAACGTCCTGACTTTC
CASRSNRAGANVLTF
>NA|TRBV7-3|NA|TRBJ2-5
TGTGCCAGCAGCCCCGACAGAGCTCAAGAGACCCAGTACTTC
CASSPDRAQETQYF
>NA|TRBV4-1|NA|TRBJ1-2
TGCGCCAGCAGCCAAGAATCAGGGGTTGGCTATGGCTACACCTTC
CASSQESGVGYGYTF
>NA|TRBV18|NA|TRBJ2-5
TGTGCCAGCTCACCCGGGGAGACCCAGTACTTC
CASSPGETQYF
>NA|TRBV18|TRBD2|TRBJ2-1
TGTGCCAGTTCCGGGACTAGCGGTTACAATGAGCAGTTCTTC
CASSGTSGYNEQFF
>few|TRBV30|TRBD2|TRBJ2-1
TGTGCCTGGGGAGTCCTAGCGGGGGAGGTAGATGAGCAGTTCTTC
CAWGVLAGEVDEQFF
>NA|TRBV14|NA|TRBJ2-1
TGTGCCAGCAGCCTCCGCGGGAATGAGCAGTTCTTC
CASSLRGNEQFF
>NA|TRBV2|NA|TRBJ1-2
TGTGCCACCTCGCGGGACGTCTCCTATGGCTACACCTTC
CATSRDVSYGYTF